The 26 T cell receptor beta chains presented below share a single source sample, sequenced in a study of T cell responses to AZD1222 COVID-19 vaccine. Only in-frame clones appear in the TCRdb table, and some are missing; sequencing was by immunoSEQ multiplex PCR. The repertoire has 140,000 to 150,000 clones, approximately 90% of them found once; the top ten carry 1.9%. The source material was peripheral blood, sampled 28 days after the second AZD1222 dose. Receptors originate from an adult who received the AZD1222 COVID-19 vaccine.

This clone was seen once. The V and J genes are TRBV18 and TRBJ1-1; D remains unclear. V dropped 7 bases and J dropped 0 bases, with 15 bases sitting between them. This CDR3 comprises 15 residues. Per the germline V gene, CDR1 is KGHSH and CDR2 is LQKENI. CDR3 protein: CASLFLEGLNTEAFF. The CDR3 bases are TGTGCCAGCTTATTTTTGGAGGGCCTGAACACTGAAGCTTTCTTT. Full variable domain (missing parts from reference TRBV18 and TRBJ1-1): NAGVMQNPRHLVRRRGQEARLRCSPMKGHSHVYWYRQLPEEGLKFMVYLQKENIIDESGMPKERFSAEFPKEGPSILRIQQVVRGDSAAYFCASLFLEGLNTEAFFGQGTRLTVV.

V usage is TRBV4-2 and J usage is TRBJ1-1; no definite D call. Germline V gives CDR1 LGHNA, CDR2 YNFKEQ. The length of the CDR3 is 16 residues. The V end lost 0 bases, the J end lost 2 bases, and 13 bases lay between the germline ends. CDR3 nucleotide sequence: TGTGCCAGCAGCCAAGATTTGATGGGGAGAAACACTGAAGCTTTCTTT. It specifies CASSQDLMGRNTEAFF.

This chain uses TRBV5-1 with TRBJ2-5, with 10 bases that match TRBD2. The junction had 1 base not matched to a gene; V was cut back by 0 bases and J by 2 bases. The CDR3 loop spans 15 amino acids. Germline V CDR1 and CDR2: SGHRS, YFSETQ. CDR3: CASSLGTSGQETQYF. The CDR3 region has the DNA TGCGCCAGCAGCTTGGGGACTAGCGGACAAGAGACCCAGTACTTC.

The rearrangement links TRBV2 to TRBJ1-1; a weak D match, TRBD1 (6 bases). In germline, CDR1 is SNHLY, CDR2 FYNNEI. V was cut by 6 bases and J by 6 bases, with 14 bases left in between. The CDR3 runs 13 residues. CDR3 residues: CASRDRPSAEAFF. The CDR3 nucleotides read TGTGCCAGCAGAGACAGGCCGAGCGCTGAAGCTTTCTTT. Combining the CDR3 with reference TRBV2 and TRBJ1-1 gives the whole variable domain EPEVTQTPSHQVTQMGQEVILRCVPISNHLYFYWYRQILGQKVEFLVSFYNNEISEKSEIFDDQFSVERPDGSNFTLKIRSTKLEDSAMYFCASRDRPSAEAFFGQGTRLTVV.

The chain has TRBV18 and TRBJ2-2; 10 bases agree with TRBD1. Germline V gene data show CDR1 as KGHSH and CDR2 as LQKENI. V dropped 2 bases and J dropped 4; count of bases not matched to a gene: 4. The CDR3 length is 16 residues. The CDR3 nucleotides are TGTGCCAGCTCACCATCGCGACAGGGGGCCACCGGGGAGCTGTTTTTT. It codes for CASSPSRQGATGELFF.

The rearrangement uses TRBV7-8 and TRBJ1-6; D not certain. The CDR3 has 14 residues. Germline loops: CDR1 SGHVS, CDR2 FQNEAQ. The V gene lost 3 bases and the J gene lost 10 bases, with 13 bases spanning the gap. Here the CDR3 reads CASSFQAPRSPLHF. The DNA of the CDR3 is TGTGCCAGCAGCTTTCAGGCTCCTAGATCACCCCTCCACTTT.

This chain connects TRBV12-5 to TRBJ2-7; TRBD1 matches at 9 bases. The length of the CDR3 is 14 residues. V lost 4 bases and J lost 5; bases outside the gene matches: 6. From germline, CDR1 is LGHNT and CDR2 FRNRAP. The CDR3 DNA reads TGTGCTAGTGGTTCGGGACAGGGAATAAACGAGCAGTACTTC. This gives the protein CASGSGQGINEQYF.

V is TRBV21-1 and J is TRBJ1-2; the table names TRBD1, a call not compared with the DNA. TRBV21-1 is a recognized pseudogene. The CDR3 is 17 residues long. The CDR3 loop reads CASSTGGQGTINYGYTF. The CDR3 DNA reads as TGTGCCAGCAGCACTGGGGGACAGGGGACTATTAACTATGGCTACACCTTC.

The genes are TRBV29-1 and TRBJ2-1; 8 bases match TRBD2. The CDR3 spans 14 residues. Germline values: CDR1 SQVTM, CDR2 ANQGSEA. Germline trimming cut 5 bases from V and 9 bases from J; bases unmatched to any gene: 12. CDR3 amino acids: CSVSDSGSKVEQFF. In DNA form, the CDR3 reads TGCAGCGTTTCTGACAGCGGGAGTAAGGTTGAGCAGTTCTTC.

The chain uses TRBV6-5 and TRBJ1-2; possible D gene TRBD1, 5 bases. Germline V lookup: CDR1 MNHEY, CDR2 SVGAGI. CDR3 length equals 14 residues. Trimming took 4 bases from V and 5 from J, leaving 14 bases between them. CDR3 bases: TGTGCCAGCAGTTCCCCGGGACGGACATATGGCTACACCTTC. Encoded protein: CASSSPGRTYGYTF.

J is TRBJ1-3 and V is TRBV5-5; 7 nucleotides agree with TRBD1. The V and J ends lost 1 base and 2 bases, in that order; junction bases with no gene match: 6. CDR1 and CDR2 (germline): SGHKS, YYEKEE (reference sequence). The CDR3 runs 16 residues. CDR3 in DNA: TGTGCCAGCAGCTTGTCCACAGGGGTTACTGGAAACACCATATATTTT. It specifies CASSLSTGVTGNTIYF.

Here the CDR3 DNA reads TGCGCCAGCAGCTACGACAGGGGTGGGTTGGCTTTCTTT. Translated, it gives CASSYDRGGLAFF. The chain combines TRBV5-1 with TRBJ1-1, with 8 bases identical to TRBD1. The CDR3 covers 13 residues. Germline CDR1 reads SGHRS; CDR2 reads YFSETQ. Unmatched junction bases numbered 9, after V lost 3 bases and J lost 11 bases.

CDR3: CASSPRSSLGATYNSPLHF. DNA for the CDR3: TGTGCCAGCAGTCCCCGGTCAAGTTTGGGGGCTACTTATAATTCACCCCTCCACTTT. This sequence joins TRBV6-6 and TRBJ1-6, with a tentative D call TRBD1 (6 bases). Between the trimmed V and J ends, which lost 5 bases and 4 bases, there was a span of 24 bases. Germline CDR1 MNHNY, CDR2 SVGAGI (reference sequence). The CDR3 runs 19 residues.

This chain links TRBV30 with TRBJ1-4; 9 nucleotides agree with TRBD1. The CDR3 is 13 amino acids. Germline V gene sequence: CDR1 GTSNPN, CDR2 SVGIG (reference sequence). With V trimmed by 8 bases and J by 7 bases, 8 bases remained unmatched. In DNA, the CDR3 is TGTGCCAGACCGGGACAGGGAAGTGAAAAACTGTTTTTT. Translation gives CARPGQGSEKLFF. Full variable domain (outside the CDR3, taken from reference TRBV30 and TRBJ1-4): SQTIHQWPATLVQPVGSPLSLECTVEGTSNPNLYWYRQAAGRGLQLLFYSVGIGQISSEVPQNLSASRPQDRQFILSSKKLLLSDSGFYLCARPGQGSEKLFFGSGTQLSVL.

The chain couples TRBV3-1 (or the pseudogene TRBV3-2) to TRBJ2-1; 7 bases are shared with TRBD1. From germline, CDR1 is LGHDT and CDR2 YNNKEL (reference sequence). There are 15 residues in the CDR3. Trimming removed 4 bases from V and 6 bases from J; junction bases left unmatched: 9. The CDR3 DNA reads as TGTGCCAGCAGCCCCCTGCACGGGACAGCCAATGAGCAGTTCTTC. Protein sequence: CASSPLHGTANEQFF.

The chain couples TRBV5-6 to TRBJ1-4, with D uncertain. Germline V gene data show CDR1 as SGHDT and CDR2 as YYEEEE. This CDR3 contains 13 residues. V was pared by 4 bases and J by 8 bases, with 12 bases between. The CDR3 region is CASSPGGREKLFF. The CDR3 DNA reads as TGTGCCAGCAGCCCCGGAGGGCGGGAAAAACTGTTTTTT.

The chain has TRBV11-2 and TRBJ1-1; D not resolved. Germline CDR1 and CDR2: SGHAT and FQNNGV. Trimming removed 5 bases from V and 4 bases from J, with 14 bases in between. The CDR3 consists of 14 residues. The CDR3 bases are TGTGCCAGCAGCACCCACCTCGGGTTCACTGAAGCTTTCTTT. It is translated as CASSTHLGFTEAFF.

The V gene is TRBV12-5, the J gene TRBJ2-1; D tentatively reads TRBD1 or TRBD2 (5 bases each). V gave up 5 bases and J gave up 0 bases, with 11 bases separating them. Per germline, CDR1 LGHNT and CDR2 FRNRAP. CDR3 length: 15 residues. CDR3 sequence (DNA): TGTGCTAGTGGTCGAGGGGAAAGCTCCTACAATGAGCAGTTCTTC. Protein sequence: CASGRGESSYNEQFF.

The CDR3 DNA is TGTGCCAGCAGCCGTCAAAAAGGGGGCGAGCAGTACTTC. Translated: CASSRQKGGEQYF. The V gene is TRBV5-8, the J gene TRBJ2-7; D is perhaps TRBD1 (6 bases). The CDR3 is 13 residues long. V was clipped by 4 bases and J by 6 bases, with 14 bases between them. CDR1 and CDR2 (germline): SGHTS, YDEGEE.

The chain has TRBV18 and TRBJ1-2; D gene uncertain. From germline, CDR1 is KGHSH and CDR2 LQKENI. Trimming removed 1 base at V and 1 base at J, with 10 bases between. This CDR3 has 15 residues. The CDR3 protein is CASSPQGEINYGYTF. CDR3 nucleotide sequence: TGTGCCAGCTCACCACAAGGTGAAATTAACTATGGCTACACCTTC.

The CDR3, as DNA: TGTGCCAGCAGCGTAGACCAGATGGAACCGAAACTTCTCTATGGCTACACCTTC. This encodes CASSVDQMEPKLLYGYTF. V and J are TRBV9 and TRBJ1-2; D is unclear. V was trimmed by 0 bases and J by 4 bases, leaving 22 bases between them. Looked up from germline, CDR1 is SGDLS and CDR2 is YYNGEE. CDR3 size: 18 residues.

The chain has TRBV19 and TRBJ1-2; D call uncertain. Trimming cost V 5 bases and J 7 bases, with 26 bases left between them. CDR1 is LNHDA, CDR2 SQIVND, per germline (reference sequence). The CDR3 spans 17 residues. CDR3 sequence: CASSVRTPLGKSGGYTF. CDR3 nucleotide sequence: TGTGCCAGTAGTGTCCGCACGCCGTTAGGGAAAAGCGGTGGCTACACCTTC. The full variable domain, completed using reference TRBV19 and TRBJ1-2, is DGGITQSPKYLFRKEGQNVTLSCEQNLNHDAMYWYRQDPGQGLRLIYYSQIVNDFQKGDIAEGYSVSREKKESFPLTVTSAQKNPTAFYLCASSVRTPLGKSGGYTFGSGTRLTVV.

The gene calls are TRBV7-6 and TRBJ2-1; D gene ambiguous. The V end lost 4 bases, the J end lost 7 bases, and 11 bases lay between the germline ends. The V gene's germline CDR1 is SGHVS and CDR2 FNYEAQ. This CDR3 has 13 residues. CDR3 DNA sequence: TGTGCCAGCAGCTCCCGGGTGTTGAATGAGCAGTTCTTC. Its protein is CASSSRVLNEQFF.

This clone occurred once. This rearrangement joins TRBV6-6 to TRBJ2-2; D gene ambiguous. Looked up from germline, CDR1 is MNHNY and CDR2 is SVGAGI (reference sequence). This CDR3 has 14 amino acids. V gave up 0 bases and J gave up 0 bases, with 2 bases separating them. The CDR3 coding sequence is TGTGCCAGCAGTTACTCCTCGAACACCGGGGAGCTGTTTTTT. It specifies CASSYSSNTGELFF.

V is TRBV18 and J is TRBJ2-7; TRBD2 matches 7 bases. Germline assignment: CDR1 KGHSH and CDR2 LQKENI. Trimming cost V 0 bases and J 2 bases; bases outside gene matches: 7. The CDR3 has 16 residues. CDR3 protein: CASSPPMGGLTYEQYF. CDR3 DNA: TGTGCCAGCTCACCACCGATGGGGGGACTAACCTACGAGCAGTACTTC. The whole variable domain, remainder taken from reference TRBV18 and TRBJ2-7, is NAGVMQNPRHLVRRRGQEARLRCSPMKGHSHVYWYRQLPEEGLKFMVYLQKENIIDESGMPKERFSAEFPKEGPSILRIQQVVRGDSAAYFCASSPPMGGLTYEQYFGPGTRLTVT.

The chain uses TRBV18 and TRBJ1-1; no clear D. The germline V and J ends were trimmed by 0 bases and 3 bases, with 11 bases remaining between them. The CDR3 spans 15 residues. Germline values: CDR1 KGHSH, CDR2 LQKENI. CDR3 loop: CASSPPGRSHTEAFF. As DNA, the CDR3 is TGTGCCAGCTCACCACCGGGCAGAAGCCACACTGAAGCTTTCTTT.